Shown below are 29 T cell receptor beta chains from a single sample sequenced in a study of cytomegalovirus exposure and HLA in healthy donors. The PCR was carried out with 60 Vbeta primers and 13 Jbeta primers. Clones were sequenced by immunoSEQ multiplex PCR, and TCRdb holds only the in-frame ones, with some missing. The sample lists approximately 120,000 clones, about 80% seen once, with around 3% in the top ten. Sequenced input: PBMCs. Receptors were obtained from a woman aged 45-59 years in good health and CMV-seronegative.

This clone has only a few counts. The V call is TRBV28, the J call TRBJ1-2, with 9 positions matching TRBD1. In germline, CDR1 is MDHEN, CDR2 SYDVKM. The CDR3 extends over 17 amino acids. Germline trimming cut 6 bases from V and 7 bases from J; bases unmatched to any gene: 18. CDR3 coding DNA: TGTGCCAGCAGGTTTAGTCTCGTGGAGGGACAGGGATTTGGCTACACCTTC. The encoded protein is CASRFSLVEGQGFGYTF.

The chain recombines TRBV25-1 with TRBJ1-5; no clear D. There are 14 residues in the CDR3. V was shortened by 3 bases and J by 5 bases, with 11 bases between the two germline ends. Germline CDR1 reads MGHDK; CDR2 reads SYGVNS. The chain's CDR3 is CASSEGTGYQPQHF. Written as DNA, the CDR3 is TGTGCCAGCAGTGAGGGAACGGGATATCAGCCCCAGCATTTT. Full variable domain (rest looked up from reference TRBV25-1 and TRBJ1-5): EADIYQTPRYLVIGTGKKITLECSQTMGHDKMYWYQQDPGMELHLIHYSYGVNSTEKGDLSSESTVSRIRTEHFPLTLESARPSHTSQYLCASSEGTGYQPQHFGDGTRLSIL.

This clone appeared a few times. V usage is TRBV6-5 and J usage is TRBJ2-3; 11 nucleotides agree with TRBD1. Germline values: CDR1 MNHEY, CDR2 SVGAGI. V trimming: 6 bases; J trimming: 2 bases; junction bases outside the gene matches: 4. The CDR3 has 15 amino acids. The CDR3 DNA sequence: TGTGCCAGCAGCCCTGGACAGGGGGCCACAGATACGCAGTATTTT. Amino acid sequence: CASSPGQGATDTQYF.

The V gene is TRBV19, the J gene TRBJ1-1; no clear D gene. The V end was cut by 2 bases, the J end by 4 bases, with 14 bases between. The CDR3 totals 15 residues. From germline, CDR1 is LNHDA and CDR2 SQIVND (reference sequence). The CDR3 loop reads CASSIRQTQTTEAFF. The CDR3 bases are TGTGCCAGTAGTATACGACAAACACAGACCACTGAAGCTTTCTTT.

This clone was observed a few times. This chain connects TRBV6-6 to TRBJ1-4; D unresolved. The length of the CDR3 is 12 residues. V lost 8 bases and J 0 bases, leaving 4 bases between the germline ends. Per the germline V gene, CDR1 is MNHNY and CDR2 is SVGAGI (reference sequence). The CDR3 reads CASRATNEKLFF. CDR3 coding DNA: TGTGCCAGCCGGGCAACTAATGAAAAACTGTTTTTT.

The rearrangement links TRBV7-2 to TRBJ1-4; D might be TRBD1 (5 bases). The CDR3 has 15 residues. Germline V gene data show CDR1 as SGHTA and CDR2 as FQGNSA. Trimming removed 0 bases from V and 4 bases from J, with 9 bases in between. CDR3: CASSLAFGGNEKLFF. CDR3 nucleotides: TGTGCCAGCAGCTTAGCTTTCGGGGGTAATGAAAAACTGTTTTTT. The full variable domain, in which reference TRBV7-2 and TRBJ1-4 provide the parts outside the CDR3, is GAGVSQSPSNKVTEKGKDVELRCDPISGHTALYWYRQSLGQGLEFLIYFQGNSAPDKSGLPSDRFSAERTGGSVSTLTIQRTQQEDSAVYLCASSLAFGGNEKLFFGSGTQLSVL.

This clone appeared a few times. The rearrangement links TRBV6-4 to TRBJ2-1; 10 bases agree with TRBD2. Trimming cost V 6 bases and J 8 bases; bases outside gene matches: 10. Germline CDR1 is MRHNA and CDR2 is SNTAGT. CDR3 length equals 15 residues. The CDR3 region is CASSMLAGEEHEQFF. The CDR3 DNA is TGTGCCAGCAGCATGCTAGCGGGAGAGGAGCATGAGCAGTTCTTC.

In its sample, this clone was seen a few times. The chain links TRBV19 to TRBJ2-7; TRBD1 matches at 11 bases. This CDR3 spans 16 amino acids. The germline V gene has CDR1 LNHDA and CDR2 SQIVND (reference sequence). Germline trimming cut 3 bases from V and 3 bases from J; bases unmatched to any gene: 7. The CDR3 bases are TGTGCCAGTAGTATCCACTCCGGGACAGGGGGCTACGAGCAGTACTTC. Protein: CASSIHSGTGGYEQYF.

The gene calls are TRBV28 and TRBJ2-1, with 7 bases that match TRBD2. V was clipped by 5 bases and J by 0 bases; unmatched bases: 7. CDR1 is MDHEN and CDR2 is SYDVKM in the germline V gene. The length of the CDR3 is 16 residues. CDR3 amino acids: CASSRPGLVSYNEQFF. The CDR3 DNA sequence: TGTGCCAGCAGTCGACCTGGACTAGTCTCCTACAATGAGCAGTTCTTC. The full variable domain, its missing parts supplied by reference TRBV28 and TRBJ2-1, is DVKVTQSSRYLVKRTGEKVFLECVQDMDHENMFWYRQDPGLGLRLIYFSYDVKMKEKGDIPEGYSVSREKKERFSLILESASTNQTSMYLCASSRPGLVSYNEQFFGPGTRLTVL.

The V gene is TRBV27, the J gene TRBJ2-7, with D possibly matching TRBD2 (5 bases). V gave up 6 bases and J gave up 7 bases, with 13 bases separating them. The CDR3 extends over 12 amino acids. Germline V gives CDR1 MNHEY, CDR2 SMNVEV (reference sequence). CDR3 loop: CASRPRPGEQYF. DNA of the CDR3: TGTGCCAGCAGACCCAGGCCGGGGGAGCAGTACTTC.

The CDR3 DNA is TGTGCCAGCAGCTTATGGCAGAAAGAGACCCAGTACTTC. It translates to CASSLWQKETQYF. The V and J genes are TRBV11-1 and TRBJ2-5, with D uncertain. In germline, CDR1 is SGHAT, CDR2 FQDESV (reference sequence). Trimming removed 2 bases from V and 3 bases from J, with 7 bases in between. The CDR3 is made up of 13 amino acids.

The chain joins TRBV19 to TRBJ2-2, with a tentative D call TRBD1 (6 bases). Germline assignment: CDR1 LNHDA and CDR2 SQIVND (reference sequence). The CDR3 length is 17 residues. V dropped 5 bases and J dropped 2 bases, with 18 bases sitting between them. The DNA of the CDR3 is TGTGCCAGTAGTCCTTGGACAGCCCTAATAAACACCGGGGAGCTGTTTTTT. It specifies CASSPWTALINTGELFF.

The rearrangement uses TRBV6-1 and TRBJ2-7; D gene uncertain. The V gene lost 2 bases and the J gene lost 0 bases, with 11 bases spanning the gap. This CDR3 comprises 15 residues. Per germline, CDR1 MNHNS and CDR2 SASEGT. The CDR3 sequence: CASSESSPTSYEQYF. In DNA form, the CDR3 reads TGTGCCAGCAGTGAATCGAGCCCCACCTCCTACGAGCAGTACTTC.

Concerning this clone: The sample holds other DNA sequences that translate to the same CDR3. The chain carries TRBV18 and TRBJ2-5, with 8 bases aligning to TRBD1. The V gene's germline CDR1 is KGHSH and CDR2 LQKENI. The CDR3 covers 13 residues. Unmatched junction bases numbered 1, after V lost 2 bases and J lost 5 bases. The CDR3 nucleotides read TGTGCCAGCTCACCAGGACAGGGTGAGACCCAGTACTTC. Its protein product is CASSPGQGETQYF.

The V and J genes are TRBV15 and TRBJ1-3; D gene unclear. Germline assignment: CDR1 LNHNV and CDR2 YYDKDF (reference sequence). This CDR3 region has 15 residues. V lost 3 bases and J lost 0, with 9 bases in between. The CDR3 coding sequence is TGTGCCACCAGCAGGGAAGGACTCTCTGGAAACACCATATATTTT. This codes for CATSREGLSGNTIYF.

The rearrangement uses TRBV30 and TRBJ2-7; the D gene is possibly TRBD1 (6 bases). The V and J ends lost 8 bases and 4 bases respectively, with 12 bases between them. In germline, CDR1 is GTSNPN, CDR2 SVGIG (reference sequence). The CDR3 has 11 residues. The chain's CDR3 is CAGRTAYEQYF. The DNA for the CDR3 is TGTGCCGGCCGGACAGCATACGAGCAGTACTTC.

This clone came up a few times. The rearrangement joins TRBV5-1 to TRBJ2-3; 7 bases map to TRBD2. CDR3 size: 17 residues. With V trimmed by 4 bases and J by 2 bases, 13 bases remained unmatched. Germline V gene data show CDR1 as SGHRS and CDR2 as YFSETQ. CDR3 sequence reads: CASSLGGWEGLTDTQYF. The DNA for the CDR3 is TGCGCCAGCAGCCTGGGCGGTTGGGAGGGCCTCACAGATACGCAGTATTTT.

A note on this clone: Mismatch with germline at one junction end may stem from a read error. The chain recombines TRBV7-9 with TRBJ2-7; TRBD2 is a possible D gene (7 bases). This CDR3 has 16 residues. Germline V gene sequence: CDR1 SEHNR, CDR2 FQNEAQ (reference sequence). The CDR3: CSSSPGLGEGVYEQYF. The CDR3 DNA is TGTTCCAGCAGCCCAGGTTTGGGGGAGGGGGTATACGAGCAGTACTTC.

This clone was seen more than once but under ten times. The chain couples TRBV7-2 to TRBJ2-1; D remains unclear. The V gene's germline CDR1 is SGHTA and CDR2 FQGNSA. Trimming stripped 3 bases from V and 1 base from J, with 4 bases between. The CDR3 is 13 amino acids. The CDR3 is CASSFSSYNEQFF. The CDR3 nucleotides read TGTGCCAGCAGCTTCTCGTCCTACAATGAGCAGTTCTTC.

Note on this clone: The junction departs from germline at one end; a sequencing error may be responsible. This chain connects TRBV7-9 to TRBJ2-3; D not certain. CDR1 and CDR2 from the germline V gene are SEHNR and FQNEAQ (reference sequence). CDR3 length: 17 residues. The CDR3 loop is CSSSLSVPLHYTDTQYF. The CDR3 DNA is TGTTCCAGCAGCTTAAGCGTCCCCCTACATTACACAGATACGCAGTATTTT.

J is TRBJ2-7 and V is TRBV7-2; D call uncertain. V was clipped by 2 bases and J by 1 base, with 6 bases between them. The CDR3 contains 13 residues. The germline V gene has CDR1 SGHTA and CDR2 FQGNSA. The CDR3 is CASSLFRSYEQYF. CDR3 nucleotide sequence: TGTGCCAGCAGCTTATTCCGTTCCTACGAGCAGTACTTC.

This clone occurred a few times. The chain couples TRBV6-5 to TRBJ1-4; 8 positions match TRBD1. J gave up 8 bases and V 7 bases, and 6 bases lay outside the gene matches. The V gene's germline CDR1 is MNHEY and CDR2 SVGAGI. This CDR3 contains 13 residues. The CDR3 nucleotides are TGTGCCAGCAAGGGACAGGAACGAGAAAAACTGTTTTTT. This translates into CASKGQEREKLFF.

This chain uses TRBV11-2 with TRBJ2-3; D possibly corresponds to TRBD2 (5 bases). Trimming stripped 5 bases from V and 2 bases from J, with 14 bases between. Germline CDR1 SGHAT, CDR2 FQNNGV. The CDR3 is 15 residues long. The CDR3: CASSQSGVNTDTQYF. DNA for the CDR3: TGTGCCAGCAGCCAGAGCGGAGTAAACACAGATACGCAGTATTTT.

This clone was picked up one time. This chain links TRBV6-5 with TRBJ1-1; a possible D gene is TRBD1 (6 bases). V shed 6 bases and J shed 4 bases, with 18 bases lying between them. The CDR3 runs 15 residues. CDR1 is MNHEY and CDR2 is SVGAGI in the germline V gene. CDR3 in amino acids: CASRETVGAFTEAFF. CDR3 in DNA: TGTGCCAGCAGAGAAACGGTGGGGGCGTTCACTGAAGCTTTCTTT.

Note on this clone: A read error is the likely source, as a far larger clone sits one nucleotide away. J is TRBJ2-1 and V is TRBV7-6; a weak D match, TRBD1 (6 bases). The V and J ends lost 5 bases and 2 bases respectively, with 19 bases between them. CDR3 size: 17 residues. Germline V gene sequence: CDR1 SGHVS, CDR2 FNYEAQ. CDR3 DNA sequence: TGTGCCAGCAGCCCAATCGATGGGGGCCCCCCCTACAATGAGCAGTTCTTC. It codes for CASSPIDGGPPYNEQFF.

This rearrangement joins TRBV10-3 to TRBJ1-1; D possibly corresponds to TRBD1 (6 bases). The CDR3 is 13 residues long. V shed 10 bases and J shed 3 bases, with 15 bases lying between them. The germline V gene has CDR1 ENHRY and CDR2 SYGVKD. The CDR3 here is CATSQGRYTEAFF. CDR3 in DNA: TGTGCCACCTCACAGGGAAGGTACACTGAAGCTTTCTTT.

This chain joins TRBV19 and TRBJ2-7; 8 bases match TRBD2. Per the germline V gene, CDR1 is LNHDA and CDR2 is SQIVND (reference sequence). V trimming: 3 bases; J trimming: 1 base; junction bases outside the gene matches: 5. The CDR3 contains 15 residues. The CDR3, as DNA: TGTGCCAGTAGTATCGGGAGGGGTCCATCCTACGAGCAGTACTTC. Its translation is CASSIGRGPSYEQYF.

The CDR3 region is CSVGQGAGDGYTF. For the CDR3, the DNA is TGCAGCGTGGGCCAGGGGGCCGGGGATGGCTACACCTTC. This chain connects TRBV29-1 to TRBJ1-2; 8 bases align to TRBD1. This CDR3 spans 13 amino acids. From germline, CDR1 is SQVTM and CDR2 ANQGSEA. With 6 bases clipped from V and 6 bases from J, the junction kept 9 bases outside the gene matches.

CDR3 sequence reads: CAWSVSGSGTQYF. CDR3 nucleotide sequence: TGTGCCTGGAGTGTTTCAGGGTCGGGGACCCAGTACTTC. The V and J genes are TRBV30 and TRBJ2-5; D is perhaps TRBD1 (5 bases). The CDR3 runs to 13 residues. The V and J ends lost 0 bases and 7 bases respectively, with 12 bases between them. Germline V gives CDR1 GTSNPN, CDR2 SVGIG (reference sequence).